The 2 T cell receptor beta chains below all came from one sample that was sequenced in a study of cytomegalovirus exposure and HLA in healthy donors. Both 60 Vbeta primers and 13 Jbeta primers went into the PCR. Assay: immunoSEQ multiplex PCR; the TCRdb copy retains only in-frame clones and omits some. This sample has about 79,000 clones, with approximately 70% found just once. Sequencing used PBMCs. The receptor source for this set is a man between 60 and 75 years old in good health and CMV-seronegative.

This clone was seen once. V is TRBV7-9 and J is TRBJ2-1; 7 nucleotides agree with TRBD1. The germline CDR1 and CDR2 sequences are SEHNR and FQNEAQ (reference sequence). The trim removed 8 bases at V and 8 bases at J, leaving 9 bases unmatched. This CDR3 contains 13 residues. The DNA for the CDR3 is TGTGCCAGCGACAGGGACGCCGGGTATGAGCAGTTCTTC. Translation: CASDRDAGYEQFF.

The rearrangement joins TRBV2 to TRBJ1-6; D call uncertain. The germline gives CDR1 SNHLY, CDR2 FYNNEI. This CDR3 has 15 residues. Trimming took 4 bases from V and 6 from J, leaving 13 bases between them. The CDR3 is CASSVGSEFNSPLHF. CDR3 DNA sequence: TGTGCCAGCAGTGTCGGGTCCGAGTTTAATTCACCCCTCCACTTT. The full variable domain, rest sourced from reference TRBV2 and TRBJ1-6, is EPEVTQTPSHQVTQMGQEVILRCVPISNHLYFYWYRQILGQKVEFLVSFYNNEISEKSEIFDDQFSVERPDGSNFTLKIRSTKLEDSAMYFCASSVGSEFNSPLHFGNGTRLTVT.